A selection of T cell receptor beta chains follows, all from one sample in a study of identical twins. TCRdb reprocessed the 5' RACE reads via MiXCR and lists one record per CDR3 protein. The sample lists some 460,000 distinct CDR3 sequences; 12% to 15% were seen once. A further study also used this sample, focusing on yellow fever vaccine responses in identical twins.

Sequenced sample: CD4+ T cells sorted from blood. The receptors come from a woman under 30 in good health. Each CDR3 is given with its conserved first and last residue. The D gene is left open where the match is weak. Some rows mark clone size as missing; the rest say once, few, many or name a class of expanded clone.

D,size,V,J,CDR3,DNA
TRBD1,few,TRBV11-2,TRBJ2-1,CASSLESGTEAIDYNEQFF,TGTGCCAGCAGCTTAGAGTCCGGGACAGAAGCGATCGATTACAATGAGCAGTTCTTC
NA,NA,TRBV20-1,TRBJ1-6,CSARRQDNSPLHF,TGCAGTGCTAGAAGACAGGATAATTCACCCCTCCACTTT
TRBD1,NA,TRBV3-1,TRBJ1-1,CASSPRGRENTEAFF,TGTGCCAGCAGCCCGAGGGGGCGAGAGAACACTGAAGCTTTCTTT
TRBD1,NA,TRBV6-6,TRBJ2-1,CASSYRQGNEQFF,TGTGCCAGCAGTTACCGACAGGGGAATGAGCAGTTCTTC
NA,few,TRBV15,TRBJ2-5,CATSRDGGAQETQYF,TGTGCCACCAGCAGAGACGGTGGGGCGCAAGAGACCCAGTACTTC
NA,many,TRBV12-3/TRBV12-4,TRBJ2-2,CASSTRGEAGELFF,TGTGCCAGCAGTACGAGGGGCGAGGCCGGGGAGCTGTTTTTT
TRBD2,few,TRBV10-3,TRBJ2-5,CAIRAGLAEETQYF,TGTGCCATCAGGGCGGGACTAGCGGAAGAGACCCAGTACTTC
NA,few,TRBV5-1,TRBJ2-1,CASSLAGGQYNEQFF,TGCGCCAGCAGCTTGGCGGGAGGACAGTACAATGAGCAGTTCTTC
NA,few,TRBV2,TRBJ2-1,CASSDLGGRGNEQFF,TGTGCCAGCAGTGACCTCGGGGGCAGGGGGAATGAGCAGTTCTTC
TRBD2,few,TRBV10-1,TRBJ2-5,CASSESLAGRQETQYF,TGCGCCAGCAGTGAGTCTCTAGCGGGGAGGCAAGAGACCCAGTACTTC
NA,NA,TRBV18,TRBJ2-5,CASSPPGFGKETQYF,TGTGCCAGCTCACCACCCGGGTTCGGTAAAGAGACCCAGTACTTC
TRBD2,NA,TRBV15,TRBJ2-3,CATSRGVGGTRSTDTQYF,TGTGCCACCAGCAGGGGGGTGGGAGGGACCCGAAGCACAGATACGCAGTATTTT
TRBD2,few,TRBV20-1,TRBJ2-1,CSARGTSGRADEQFF,TGCAGTGCTAGAGGGACTAGCGGGAGGGCCGATGAGCAGTTCTTC
NA,NA,TRBV23-1,TRBJ2-1,CASSQGGGLSYNEQFF,TGCGCCAGCAGTCAAGGGGGCGGACTCTCCTACAATGAGCAGTTCTTC
NA,NA,TRBV29-1,TRBJ2-7,CSVNELGQNYEQYF,TGCAGCGTGAACGAGTTAGGACAGAACTACGAGCAGTACTTC
NA,many,TRBV4-2,TRBJ2-1,CASSQDPGNLNEQFF,TGTGCCAGCAGCCAAGATCCCGGAAACCTCAATGAGCAGTTCTTC
TRBD1,NA,TRBV28,TRBJ1-6,CASRTGLSTPNF,TGTGCCAGCAGGACAGGGCTAAGTACCCCCAACTTT
NA,few,TRBV3-1,TRBJ2-4,CASSQEGPGQVIIAKNIQYF,TGTGCCAGCAGCCAAGAGGGACCGGGACAAGTGATAATAGCCAAAAACATTCAGTACTTC
NA,NA,TRBV28,TRBJ2-5,CASSLLGRLETQYF,TGTGCCAGCAGTTTACTCGGTCGGTTGGAGACCCAGTACTTC
NA,NA,TRBV28,TRBJ2-4,CASSLWGAKNIQYF,TGTGCCAGCAGTTTATGGGGAGCCAAAAACATTCAGTACTTC
TRBD2,NA,TRBV6-5,TRBJ2-1,CASSYKRVAGGSYNEQFF,TGTGCCAGCAGTTACAAAAGGGTAGCGGGAGGCTCCTACAATGAGCAGTTCTTC
NA,few,TRBV9,TRBJ2-2,CASSVGGSENTGELFF,TGTGCCAGCAGCGTAGGGGGTAGCGAGAACACCGGGGAGCTGTTTTTT
NA,NA,TRBV24-1,TRBJ2-1,CATSTVGGLGEQFF,TGTGCCACCAGCACGGTGGGGGGGCTTGGTGAGCAGTTCTTC
TRBD2,many,TRBV20-1,TRBJ2-5,CSAMPAGSQETQYF,TGCAGTGCTATGCCAGCGGGGTCCCAAGAGACCCAGTACTTC
NA,many,TRBV3-1,TRBJ1-5,CASSQGDGQPQHF,TGTGCCAGCAGCCAAGGGGATGGACAGCCCCAGCATTTT
TRBD1,NA,TRBV6-2/TRBV6-3,TRBJ2-7,CASSLTGVTYEQYF,TGTGCCAGCAGCCTGACAGGGGTGACCTACGAGCAGTACTTC
NA,many,TRBV21-1,TRBJ1-5,CASSKGGQGNQPQHF,TGTGCCAGCAGCAAAGGGGGACAGGGCAATCAGCCCCAGCATTTT
TRBD1,NA,TRBV19,TRBJ2-7,CASTPGTGSYEQYF,TGTGCCAGTACCCCCGGGACAGGCTCCTACGAGCAGTACTTC
TRBD2,few,TRBV7-6,TRBJ2-3,CASSPGLAGESRTDTQYF,TGTGCCAGCAGCCCGGGACTAGCGGGAGAATCCCGCACAGATACGCAGTATTTT
NA,NA,TRBV20-1,TRBJ2-1,CSARDLGGYSYNEQFF,TGCAGTGCTAGAGATCTCGGGGGCTACTCCTACAATGAGCAGTTCTTC
TRBD1,few,TRBV11-3,TRBJ2-2,CASSPRDSPTGELFF,TGTGCCAGCAGCCCCCGGGACAGCCCCACCGGGGAGCTGTTTTTT
TRBD1,few,TRBV12-3/TRBV12-4,TRBJ2-1,CASSYRQGGEQFF,TGTGCCAGCAGTTATCGACAGGGCGGTGAGCAGTTCTTC
TRBD1,few,TRBV7-3,TRBJ2-5,CASSRGQGASETQYF,TGTGCCAGCAGCAGAGGACAGGGGGCTTCAGAGACCCAGTACTTC
NA,NA,TRBV27,TRBJ2-7,CASSFLDQWAYEQYF,TGTGCCAGCAGTTTCCTAGATCAGTGGGCCTACGAGCAGTACTTC
NA,many,TRBV5-1,TRBJ2-1,CASSLEGTSYNEQFF,TGCGCCAGCAGCTTGGAAGGGACTTCCTACAATGAGCAGTTCTTC
TRBD1,many,TRBV29-1,TRBJ2-2,CSVLQGAGTGELFF,TGCAGCGTTCTACAGGGGGCGGGCACCGGGGAGCTGTTTTTT
NA,NA,TRBV10-1,TRBJ2-7,CASSGGRTPYEQYF,TGCGCCAGCAGTGGTGGGAGGACCCCCTACGAGCAGTACTTC
NA,NA,TRBV30,TRBJ2-2,CAWGGETRNTGELFF,TGTGCCTGGGGGGGCGAGACGAGGAACACCGGGGAGCTGTTTTTT
NA,many,TRBV7-2,TRBJ1-2,CASSLAYGGRGLGYTF,TGTGCCAGCAGCTTAGCTTATGGTGGCAGGGGTCTTGGCTACACCTTC
TRBD1,few,TRBV25-1,TRBJ2-7,CASSEGQGNRGGPYEQYF,TGTGCCAGCAGTGAGGGACAGGGGAATAGGGGCGGCCCCTACGAGCAGTACTTC